Detailed here is one T cell receptor beta chain. What it binds is not known. The CDR3 runs to 15 residues. Unmatched junction bases numbered 4, after V lost 0 bases and J lost 8 bases. CDR1 and CDR2 from the germline V gene are LGHNA and YSLEER. This entry is derived from a study of PD-1 blockade in classical Hodgkin lymphoma. Autologous stem cell transplantation was followed by relapse in every patient, and brentuximab vedotin exposure varied. Assay used: immunoSEQ multiplex PCR; TCRdb lists only in-frame clones, some missing. The top ten hold around 30% of the sample, which has 11,000 or so clones, 70% to 90% seen once. Findings and caveats of the study: Complete responders entered with baseline diversity on par with newly diagnosed patients, the results showed. Individuals initiating nivolumab under 1 year after ASCT were excluded. Only CD4+ TCR diversity, not CD8+, had risen significantly by C4D1.

Sequenced here: peripheral blood mononuclear cells (PBMCs), sampled at baseline. This TCR derives from a human donor with classical Hodgkin lymphoma. This chain links TRBV4-3 with TRBJ1-6; 7 bases map to TRBD1. CDR3 DNA: TGCGCCAGCAGCCAAGATTTAGACAGGGATTCACCCCTCCACTTT. This codes for CASSQDLDRDSPLHF.